This section outlines one T cell receptor (beta chain) sequence together with its context. Its antigen remains unknown. Generated by immunoSEQ multiplex PCR, the TCRdb table keeps only in-frame clones and is missing some. The sample lists around 33,000 clones; approximately 51% were seen once. As input for TCR beta libraries, approximately 2 micrograms of genomic DNA came from cryopreserved PBMCs. The data stem from a study of cytotoxic CD8 clonotypes in ibrutinib-treated CLL. Study at large: The patient breakdown showed ten to eleven relapsed/refractory and approximately 15 treatment-naive cases, with some 17 IGHV unmutated.

Points from the study as a whole: Starting clonality was above that of age-matched healthy donors and tracked circulating CD8+ T-cell counts.

In germline, CDR1 is SGHTA, CDR2 FQGNSA. Unmatched junction bases numbered 6, after V lost 5 bases and J lost 3 bases. This CDR3 is 15 amino acids long. The sample here was PBMCs, taken before ibrutinib treatment. The receptor was isolated from a human donor with chronic lymphocytic leukemia. The V gene is TRBV7-2, the J gene TRBJ2-7, with 11 nucleotides matching TRBD2. This CDR3 is CASSHSTSGVYEQYF. The CDR3 DNA is TGTGCCAGCAGCCACTCGACTAGCGGGGTCTACGAGCAGTACTTC.